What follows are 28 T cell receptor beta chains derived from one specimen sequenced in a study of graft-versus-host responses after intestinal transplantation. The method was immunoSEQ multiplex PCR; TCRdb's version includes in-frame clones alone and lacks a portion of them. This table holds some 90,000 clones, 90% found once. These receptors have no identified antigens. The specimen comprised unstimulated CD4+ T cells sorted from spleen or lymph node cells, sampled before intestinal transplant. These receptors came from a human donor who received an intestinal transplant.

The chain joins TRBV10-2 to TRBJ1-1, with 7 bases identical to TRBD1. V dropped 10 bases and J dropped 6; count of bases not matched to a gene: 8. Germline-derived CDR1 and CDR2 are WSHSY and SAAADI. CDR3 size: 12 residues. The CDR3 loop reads CATKTGSAEAFF. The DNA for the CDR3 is TGCGCCACCAAGACAGGGTCGGCTGAAGCTTTCTTT.

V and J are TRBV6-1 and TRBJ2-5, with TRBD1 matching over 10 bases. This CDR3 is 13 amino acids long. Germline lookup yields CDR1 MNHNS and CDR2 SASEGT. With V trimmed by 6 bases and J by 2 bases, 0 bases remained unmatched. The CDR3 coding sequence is TGTGCCAGCAGGGGACAGGGGCAAGAGACCCAGTACTTC. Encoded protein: CASRGQGQETQYF.

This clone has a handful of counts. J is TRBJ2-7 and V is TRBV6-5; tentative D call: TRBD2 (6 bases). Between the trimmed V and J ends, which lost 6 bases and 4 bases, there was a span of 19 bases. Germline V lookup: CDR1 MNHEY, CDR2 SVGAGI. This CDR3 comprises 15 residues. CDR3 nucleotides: TGTGCCAGCAGCCTGGACTCCCTCCGGGGGTACGAGCAGTACTTC. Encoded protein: CASSLDSLRGYEQYF.

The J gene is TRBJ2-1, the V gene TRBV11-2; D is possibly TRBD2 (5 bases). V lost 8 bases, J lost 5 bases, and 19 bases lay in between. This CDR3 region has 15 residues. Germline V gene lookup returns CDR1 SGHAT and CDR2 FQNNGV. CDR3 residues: CASCTGYTRDNEQFF. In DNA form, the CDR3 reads TGTGCCAGCTGTACCGGGTATACTAGGGACAATGAGCAGTTCTTC.

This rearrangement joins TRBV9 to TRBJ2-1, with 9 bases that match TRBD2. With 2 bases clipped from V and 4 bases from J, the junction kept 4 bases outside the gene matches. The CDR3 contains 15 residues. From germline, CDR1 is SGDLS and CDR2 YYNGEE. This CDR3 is CASSVSSGEYNEQFF. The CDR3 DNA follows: TGTGCCAGCAGCGTTTCTAGCGGGGAATACAATGAGCAGTTCTTC.

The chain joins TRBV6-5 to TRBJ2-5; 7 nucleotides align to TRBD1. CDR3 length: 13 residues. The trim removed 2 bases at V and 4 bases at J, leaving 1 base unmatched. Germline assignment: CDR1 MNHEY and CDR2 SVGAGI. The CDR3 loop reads CASSYRDRETQYF. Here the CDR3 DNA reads TGTGCCAGCAGTTACAGGGACAGAGAGACCCAGTACTTC.

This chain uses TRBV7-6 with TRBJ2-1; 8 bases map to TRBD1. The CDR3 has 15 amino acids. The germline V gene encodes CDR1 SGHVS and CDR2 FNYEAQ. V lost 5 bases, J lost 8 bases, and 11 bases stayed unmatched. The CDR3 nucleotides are TGTGCCAGCAGCCCCCTCGGACAGGGATCCGATGAGCAGTTCTTC. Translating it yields CASSPLGQGSDEQFF.

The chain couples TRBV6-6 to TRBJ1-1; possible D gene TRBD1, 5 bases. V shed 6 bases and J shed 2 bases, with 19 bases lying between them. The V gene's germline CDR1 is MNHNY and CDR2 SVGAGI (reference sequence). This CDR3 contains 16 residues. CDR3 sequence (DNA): TGTGCCAGCAGCCCCGGAGGGGCGCGACTTAACACTGAAGCTTTCTTT. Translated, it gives CASSPGGARLNTEAFF.

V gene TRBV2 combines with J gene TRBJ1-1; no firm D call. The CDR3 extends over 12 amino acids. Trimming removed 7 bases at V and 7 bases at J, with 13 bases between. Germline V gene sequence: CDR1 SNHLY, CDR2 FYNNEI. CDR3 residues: CASNPEQIEAFF. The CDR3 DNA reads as TGTGCCAGCAACCCGGAGCAAATTGAAGCTTTCTTT.

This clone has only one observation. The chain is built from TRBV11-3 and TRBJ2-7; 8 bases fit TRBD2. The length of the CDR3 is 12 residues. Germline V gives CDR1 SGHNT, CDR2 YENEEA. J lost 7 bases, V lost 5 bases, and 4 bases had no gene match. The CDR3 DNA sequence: TGTGCCAGCAGCGCCGCGGGGGGTGAGCAGTACTTC. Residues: CASSAAGGEQYF.

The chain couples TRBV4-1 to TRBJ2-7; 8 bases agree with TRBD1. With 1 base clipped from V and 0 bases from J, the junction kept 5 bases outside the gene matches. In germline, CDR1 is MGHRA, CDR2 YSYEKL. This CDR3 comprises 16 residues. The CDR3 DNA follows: TGCGCCAGCAGCCAAGGACAGGGGCCTTCCTCCTACGAGCAGTACTTC. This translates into CASSQGQGPSSYEQYF.

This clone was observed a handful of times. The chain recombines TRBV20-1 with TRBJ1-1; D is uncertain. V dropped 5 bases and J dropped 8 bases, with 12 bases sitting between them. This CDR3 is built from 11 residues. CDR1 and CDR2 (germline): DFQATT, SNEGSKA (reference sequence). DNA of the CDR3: TGCAGTGCTTCACAAGGAGCGGAAGCTTTCTTT. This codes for CSASQGAEAFF.

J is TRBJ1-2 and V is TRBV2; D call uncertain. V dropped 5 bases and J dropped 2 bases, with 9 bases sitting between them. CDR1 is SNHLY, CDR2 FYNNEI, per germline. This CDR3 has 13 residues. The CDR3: CASSREGNYGYTF. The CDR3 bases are TGTGCCAGCAGTAGGGAGGGAAACTATGGCTACACCTTC.

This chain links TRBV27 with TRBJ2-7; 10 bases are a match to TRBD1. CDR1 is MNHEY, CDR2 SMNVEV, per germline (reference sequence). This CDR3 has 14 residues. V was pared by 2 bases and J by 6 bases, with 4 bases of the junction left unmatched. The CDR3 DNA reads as TGTGCCAGCAGTTTAGAGGGACAGGGGCGCGAGCAGTACTTC. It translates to CASSLEGQGREQYF.

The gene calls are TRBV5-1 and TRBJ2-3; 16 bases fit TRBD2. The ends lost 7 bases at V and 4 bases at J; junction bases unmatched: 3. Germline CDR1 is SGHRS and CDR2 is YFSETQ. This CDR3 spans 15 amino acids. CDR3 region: CASGTSGGAADTQYF. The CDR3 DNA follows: TGCGCCAGCGGGACTAGCGGGGGGGCAGCAGATACGCAGTATTTT.

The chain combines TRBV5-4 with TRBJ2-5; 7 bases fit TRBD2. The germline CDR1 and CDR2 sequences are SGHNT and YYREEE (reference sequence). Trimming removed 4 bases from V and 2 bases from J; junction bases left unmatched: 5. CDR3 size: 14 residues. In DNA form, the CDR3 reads TGTGCCAGCAGCCCCAGCGGGGCTCAAGAGACCCAGTACTTC. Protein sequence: CASSPSGAQETQYF.

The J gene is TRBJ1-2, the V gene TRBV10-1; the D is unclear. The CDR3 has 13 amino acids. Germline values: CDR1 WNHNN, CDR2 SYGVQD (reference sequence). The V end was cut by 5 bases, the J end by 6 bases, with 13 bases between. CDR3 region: CASSPEGSHGYTF. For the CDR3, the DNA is TGCGCCAGCAGTCCCGAGGGAAGCCATGGCTACACCTTC.

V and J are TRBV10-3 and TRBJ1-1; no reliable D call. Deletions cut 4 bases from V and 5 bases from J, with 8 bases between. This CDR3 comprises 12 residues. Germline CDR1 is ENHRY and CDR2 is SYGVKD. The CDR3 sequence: CAISGRETEAFF. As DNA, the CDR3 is TGTGCCATCAGTGGACGGGAGACTGAAGCTTTCTTT.

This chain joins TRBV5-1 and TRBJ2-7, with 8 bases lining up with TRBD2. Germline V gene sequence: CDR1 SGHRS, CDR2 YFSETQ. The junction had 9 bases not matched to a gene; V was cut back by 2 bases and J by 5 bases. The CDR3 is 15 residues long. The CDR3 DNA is TGCGCCAGCAGCTTCCTTGGACTAGCTCTCGACGAGCAGTACTTC. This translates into CASSFLGLALDEQYF.

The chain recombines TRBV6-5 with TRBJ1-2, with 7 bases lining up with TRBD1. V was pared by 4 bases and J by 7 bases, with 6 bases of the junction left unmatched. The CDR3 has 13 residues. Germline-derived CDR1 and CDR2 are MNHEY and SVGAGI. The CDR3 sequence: CASSSDRRSGYTF. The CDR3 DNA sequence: TGTGCCAGCAGTTCGGACAGGAGAAGTGGCTACACCTTC.

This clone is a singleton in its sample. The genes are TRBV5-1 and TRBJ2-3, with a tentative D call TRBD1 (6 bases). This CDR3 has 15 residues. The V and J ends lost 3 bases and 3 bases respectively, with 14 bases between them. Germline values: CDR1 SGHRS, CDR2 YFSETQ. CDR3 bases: TGCGCCAGCAGCTACCAGACAGGACCGACAGATACGCAGTATTTT. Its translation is CASSYQTGPTDTQYF.

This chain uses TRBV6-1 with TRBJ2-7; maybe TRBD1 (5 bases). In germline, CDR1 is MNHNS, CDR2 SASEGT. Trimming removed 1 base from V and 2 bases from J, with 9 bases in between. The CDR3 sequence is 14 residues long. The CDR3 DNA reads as TGTGCCAGCAGTGAAGTGGGCAGGGCCTACGAGCAGTACTTC. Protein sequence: CASSEVGRAYEQYF.

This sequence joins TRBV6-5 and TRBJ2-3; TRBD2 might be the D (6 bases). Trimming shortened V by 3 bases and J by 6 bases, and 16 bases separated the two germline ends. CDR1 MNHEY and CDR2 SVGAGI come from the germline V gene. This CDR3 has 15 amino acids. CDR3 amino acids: CASSYGFGEEDTQYF. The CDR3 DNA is TGTGCCAGCAGTTATGGGTTCGGGGAGGAGGATACGCAGTATTTT.

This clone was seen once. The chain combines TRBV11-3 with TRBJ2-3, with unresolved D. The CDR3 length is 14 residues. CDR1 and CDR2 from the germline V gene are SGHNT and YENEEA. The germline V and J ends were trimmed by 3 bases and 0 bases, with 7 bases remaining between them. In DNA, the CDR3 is TGTGCCAGCAGCTTCCGAGAGAGCACAGATACGCAGTATTTT. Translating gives CASSFRESTDTQYF.

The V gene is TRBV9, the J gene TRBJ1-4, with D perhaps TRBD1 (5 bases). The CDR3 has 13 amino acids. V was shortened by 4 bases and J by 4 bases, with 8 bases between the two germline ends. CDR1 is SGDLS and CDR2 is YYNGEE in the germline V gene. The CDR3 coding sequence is TGTGCCAGCAGCTCGACAGTTAATGAAAAACTGTTTTTT. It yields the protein CASSSTVNEKLFF.

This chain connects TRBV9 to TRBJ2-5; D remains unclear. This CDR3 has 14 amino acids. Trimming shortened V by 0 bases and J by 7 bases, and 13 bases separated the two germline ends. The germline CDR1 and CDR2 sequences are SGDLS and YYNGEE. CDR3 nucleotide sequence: TGTGCCAGCAGCGTAGCTTCATCCTCGGGGACCCAGTACTTC. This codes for CASSVASSSGTQYF.

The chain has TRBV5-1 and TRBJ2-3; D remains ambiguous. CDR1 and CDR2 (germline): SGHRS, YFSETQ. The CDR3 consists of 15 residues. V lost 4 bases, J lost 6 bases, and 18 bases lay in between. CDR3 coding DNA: TGCGCCAGCAGCCTGCAGCTAGGAGCTGAGGATACGCAGTATTTT. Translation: CASSLQLGAEDTQYF. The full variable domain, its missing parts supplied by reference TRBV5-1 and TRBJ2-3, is KAGVTQTPRYLIKTRGQQVTLSCSPISGHRSVSWYQQTPGQGLQFLFEYFSETQRNKGNFPGRFSGRQFSNSRSEMNVSTLELGDSALYLCASSLQLGAEDTQYFGPGTRLTVL.

In nucleotides, the CDR3 is TGCGCCAGCAGCGCCGTAGCGGGGGGCTACAATGAGCAGTTCTTC. Protein product: CASSAVAGGYNEQFF. V gene TRBV5-1 combines with J gene TRBJ2-1; 10 positions agree with TRBD2. Germline lookup yields CDR1 SGHRS and CDR2 YFSETQ. V was pared by 4 bases and J by 3 bases, with 4 bases of the junction left unmatched. CDR3 length: 15 residues. Combining the CDR3 with reference TRBV5-1 and TRBJ2-1 gives the whole variable domain KAGVTQTPRYLIKTRGQQVTLSCSPISGHRSVSWYQQTPGQGLQFLFEYFSETQRNKGNFPGRFSGRQFSNSRSEMNVSTLELGDSALYLCASSAVAGGYNEQFFGPGTRLTVL.